Below are 30 T cell receptor beta chains sequenced from a single sample in a study of cytomegalovirus exposure and HLA in healthy donors. Primers included in the PCR were 60 Vbeta and 13 Jbeta primers. Assay used: immunoSEQ multiplex PCR; TCRdb lists only in-frame clones, some missing. The sample shows some 65,000 clones, less than 75% of them seen only once. The specimen sequenced was PBMCs. The receptor set was obtained from a woman in her twenties or thirties in good health and CMV-seronegative.

This sequence joins TRBV28 and TRBJ2-2; D uncertain. Deletions cut 3 bases from V and 1 base from J, with 12 bases between. CDR1 MDHEN and CDR2 SYDVKM come from the germline V gene. This CDR3 region has 16 residues. DNA for the CDR3: TGTGCCAGCAGTTTTTTGAGCAACCTGAACACCGGGGAGCTGTTTTTT. It is translated as CASSFLSNLNTGELFF.

In this sample, this clone turned up a few times. The genes are TRBV7-8 and TRBJ2-1, with 9 bases aligning to TRBD2. CDR3 length equals 15 residues. Trimming cost V 5 bases and J 8 bases; bases outside gene matches: 10. Germline assignment: CDR1 SGHVS and CDR2 FQNEAQ. The CDR3 region is CASSPGTSMIHEQFF. CDR3 sequence (DNA): TGTGCCAGCAGCCCCGGGACTAGCATGATCCATGAGCAGTTCTTC.

This chain joins TRBV19 and TRBJ2-7, with D perhaps matching TRBD2 (5 bases). This CDR3 contains 11 residues. The ends were cut back, 5 bases at V and 3 bases at J, with 5 bases in the middle. Germline CDR1 reads LNHDA; CDR2 reads SQIVND (reference sequence). In DNA, the CDR3 is TGTGCCAGTAGTGACTACTACGAGCAGTACTTC. Encoded protein: CASSDYYEQYF.

This clone was observed a single time. V and J are TRBV30 and TRBJ2-1; D perhaps matches TRBD1 (6 bases). The CDR3 contains 14 residues. Trimming cost V 3 bases and J 4 bases, with 13 bases left between them. The V gene's germline CDR1 is GTSNPN and CDR2 SVGIG (reference sequence). The CDR3, as DNA: TGTGCCTGGAGACAGGGCCACGGTTACAATGAGCAGTTCTTC. Translation: CAWRQGHGYNEQFF. The variable domain in full, completed from reference TRBV30 and TRBJ2-1, reads SQTIHQWPATLVQPVGSPLSLECTVEGTSNPNLYWYRQAAGRGLQLLFYSVGIGQISSEVPQNLSASRPQDRQFILSSKKLLLSDSGFYLCAWRQGHGYNEQFFGPGTRLTVL.

This clone was seen only a few times. The chain recombines TRBV4-1 with TRBJ2-1; 8 bases fit TRBD2. Unmatched junction bases numbered 11, after V lost 0 bases and J lost 7 bases. Germline V gives CDR1 MGHRA, CDR2 YSYEKL. The CDR3 covers 17 residues. The CDR3 DNA is TGCGCCAGCAGCCAAGATCCCCCGGGGGGGCTAGGGAATGAGCAGTTCTTC. Translated, it gives CASSQDPPGGLGNEQFF.

This chain connects TRBV2 to TRBJ2-3; 9 bases fit TRBD2. V gave up 8 bases and J gave up 3 bases; unmatched junction bases: 12. Germline-derived CDR1 and CDR2 are SNHLY and FYNNEI. This CDR3 contains 16 residues. CDR3 in DNA: TGTGCCAGCTCTGAACCGCGGGGGGGAAGTACAGATACGCAGTATTTT. Translated, it gives CASSEPRGGSTDTQYF.

This sequence joins TRBV9 and TRBJ2-5; 10 nucleotides line up with TRBD2. The CDR3 length is 14 residues. Germline V gene sequence: CDR1 SGDLS, CDR2 YYNGEE. Unmatched junction bases numbered 8, after V lost 7 bases and J lost 5 bases. Here the CDR3 DNA reads TGTGCCAGCTCAATTAGCGGGGGGCTGGAGACCCAGTACTTC. This translates into CASSISGGLETQYF.

The chain links TRBV27 to TRBJ1-6; TRBD1 matches at 9 bases. The length of the CDR3 is 13 residues. With 6 bases clipped from V and 7 bases from J, the junction kept 1 base outside the gene matches. In germline, CDR1 is MNHEY, CDR2 SMNVEV (reference sequence). The CDR3 nucleotides are TGTGCCAGCAGCGGGACAGGGAATTCACCCCTCCACTTT. This encodes CASSGTGNSPLHF.

V and J are TRBV6-5 and TRBJ2-3, with D maybe TRBD2 (6 bases). V was trimmed by 0 bases and J by 6 bases, leaving 7 bases between them. CDR1 and CDR2 from the germline V gene are MNHEY and SVGAGI. This CDR3 region has 13 residues. The CDR3 bases are TGTGCCAGCAGTTACTCGAGCGGGGATACGCAGTATTTT. It translates to CASSYSSGDTQYF.

The J gene is TRBJ2-7, the V gene TRBV7-9, with 8 nucleotides matching TRBD1. Trimming cost V 5 bases and J 6 bases; bases outside gene matches: 12. The CDR3 runs 15 residues. Germline V gene data show CDR1 as SEHNR and CDR2 as FQNEAQ (reference sequence). The chain's CDR3 is CASSLRGLTSGEQYF. CDR3 DNA sequence: TGTGCCAGCAGCCTCAGGGGGCTAACATCCGGCGAGCAGTACTTC.

This chain joins TRBV9 and TRBJ1-1; D gene ambiguous. CDR1 SGDLS and CDR2 YYNGEE come from the germline V gene. The V gene lost 6 bases and the J gene lost 6 bases, with 18 bases spanning the gap. This CDR3 is built from 14 residues. CDR3: CASNKKGVVPEAFF. The CDR3 coding sequence is TGTGCCAGCAACAAGAAAGGAGTGGTTCCTGAAGCTTTCTTT.

This sequence joins TRBV27 and TRBJ1-3; 7 nucleotides agree with TRBD1. This CDR3 comprises 12 residues. Germline trimming cut 6 bases from V and 8 bases from J; bases unmatched to any gene: 4. From germline, CDR1 is MNHEY and CDR2 SMNVEV (reference sequence). The CDR3 spells CASSRQGDTIYF. CDR3 DNA: TGTGCCAGCAGCAGACAGGGAGACACCATATATTTT.

This clone occurred a few times. This sequence joins TRBV5-1 and TRBJ2-5, with TRBD1 matching over 7 bases. Per germline, CDR1 SGHRS and CDR2 YFSETQ. Trimming at V came to 4 bases and at J to 2 bases, leaving 14 bases not matched to a gene. The CDR3 is 17 residues long. The CDR3 nucleotides are TGCGCCAGCAGCCCCAAACCTCGGGACAGCATTCAAGAGACCCAGTACTTC. Protein sequence: CASSPKPRDSIQETQYF.

This clone has just a few counts. The chain recombines TRBV4-3 with TRBJ1-6; TRBD1 matches at 8 bases. There are 15 residues in the CDR3. Unmatched junction bases numbered 5, after V lost 4 bases and J lost 6 bases. Per the germline V gene, CDR1 is LGHNA and CDR2 is YSLEER. DNA for the CDR3: TGCGCCAGCAGCCTGGGACAGGCTCTTAATTCACCCCTCCACTTT. This codes for CASSLGQALNSPLHF.

The rearrangement uses TRBV28 and TRBJ1-5; no clear D gene. CDR1 and CDR2 (germline): MDHEN, SYDVKM. Deletions cut 6 bases from V and 0 bases from J, with 15 bases between. The CDR3 totals 16 residues. CDR3 loop: CASSLRPYYSNQPQHF. DNA of the CDR3: TGTGCCAGCAGCCTCCGTCCTTATTATAGCAATCAGCCCCAGCATTTT.

This chain uses TRBV6-6 with TRBJ2-1; the D gene is possibly TRBD2 (6 bases). The CDR3 extends over 14 amino acids. V gave up 6 bases and J gave up 1 base, with 10 bases separating them. Germline lookup yields CDR1 MNHNY and CDR2 SVGAGI (reference sequence). The CDR3 is CASRAGTSYNEQFF. CDR3 nucleotides: TGTGCCAGCAGGGCGGGGACTTCCTACAATGAGCAGTTCTTC.

This chain uses TRBV6-5 with TRBJ2-6, with 7 bases lining up with TRBD1. The germline V gene encodes CDR1 MNHEY and CDR2 SVGAGI. The CDR3 runs 14 residues. J lost 1 base, V lost 6 bases, and 0 bases had no gene match. The CDR3 protein is CASRTGSGANVLTF. The CDR3 nucleotides read TGTGCCAGCAGGACAGGGTCTGGGGCCAACGTCCTGACTTTC.

The genes are TRBV2 and TRBJ2-4; D is ambiguous. The CDR3 consists of 13 residues. The ends were cut back, 5 bases at V and 5 bases at J, with 10 bases in the middle. CDR1 and CDR2 (germline): SNHLY, FYNNEI. This CDR3 is CASSPASQNIQYF. CDR3 nucleotide sequence: TGTGCCAGCAGTCCAGCGAGCCAAAACATTCAGTACTTC.

The CDR3 DNA reads TGTGCCTGGAGTGGGGATAGCGACAATGAGCAGTTCTTC. Its protein is CAWSGDSDNEQFF. The chain carries TRBV30 and TRBJ2-1; D is possibly TRBD2 (5 bases). The length of the CDR3 is 13 residues. V gave up 1 base and J gave up 5 bases, with 9 bases separating them. Germline V gene lookup returns CDR1 GTSNPN and CDR2 SVGIG (reference sequence).

The chain is built from TRBV12-5 and TRBJ1-1; 8 bases match TRBD1. The CDR3 is 15 residues long. CDR1 LGHNT and CDR2 FRNRAP come from the germline V gene. With 3 bases clipped from V and 0 bases from J, the junction kept 3 bases outside the gene matches. DNA of the CDR3: TGTGCTAGTGGTTTTGGACAGGGAATGAACACTGAAGCTTTCTTT. It specifies CASGFGQGMNTEAFF.

The chain carries TRBV18 and TRBJ2-7; a weak D match, TRBD1 (5 bases). The CDR3 spans 13 residues. V lost 3 bases, J lost 6 bases, and 12 bases lay in between. Germline lookup yields CDR1 KGHSH and CDR2 LQKENI. The CDR3 loop reads CASSPSDTREQYF. CDR3 coding DNA: TGTGCCAGCTCACCTTCGGACACTCGCGAGCAGTACTTC.

This rearrangement joins TRBV4-3 to TRBJ1-2; tentative D call: TRBD1 (6 bases). V lost 0 bases and J lost 7, with 9 bases in between. The CDR3 extends over 13 amino acids. Germline V lookup: CDR1 LGHNA, CDR2 YSLEER. The CDR3 DNA follows: TGCGCCAGCAGCCAAGATAGGGGGAGTGGCTACACCTTC. It yields the protein CASSQDRGSGYTF.

V and J are TRBV18 and TRBJ1-2; 7 nucleotides match TRBD1. V trimming: 2 bases; J trimming: 8 bases; junction bases outside the gene matches: 11. Germline CDR1 reads KGHSH; CDR2 reads LQKENI. The CDR3 runs to 15 residues. CDR3 sequence reads: CASSPGQVGQKGYTF. CDR3 sequence (DNA): TGTGCCAGCTCACCAGGACAGGTGGGCCAAAAAGGCTACACCTTC.

This clone was counted a few times. The chain uses TRBV7-3 and TRBJ1-2; no reliable D call. The length of the CDR3 is 13 residues. Germline CDR1 is SGHTA and CDR2 is FQGTGA. The V end lost 5 bases, the J end lost 4 bases, and 11 bases lay between the germline ends. As DNA, the CDR3 is TGTGCCAGCAGCCCGGACGGACTCTATGGCTACACCTTC. It encodes CASSPDGLYGYTF.

The rearrangement joins TRBV15 to TRBJ2-5, with a tentative D call TRBD2 (7 bases). Trimming shortened V by 0 bases and J by 11 bases, and 10 bases separated the two germline ends. CDR3 size: 12 residues. CDR1 LNHNV and CDR2 YYDKDF come from the germline V gene (reference sequence). The CDR3 is CATSREGGAQYF. The CDR3 DNA reads as TGTGCCACCAGCAGAGAGGGGGGGGCTCAGTACTTC.

This chain connects TRBV13 to TRBJ2-6; a possible D gene is TRBD2 (5 bases). Germline assignment: CDR1 PRHDT and CDR2 FYEKMQ (reference sequence). The CDR3 runs to 15 residues. V shed 6 bases and J shed 4 bases, with 13 bases lying between them. The CDR3 region is CASSREGTGANVLTF. CDR3 DNA sequence: TGTGCCAGCAGTCGTGAGGGTACCGGGGCCAACGTCCTGACTTTC.

The chain links TRBV5-4 to TRBJ1-1; 12 bases align to TRBD1. The CDR3 length is 15 residues. Germline CDR1 SGHNT, CDR2 YYREEE (reference sequence). V dropped 5 bases and J dropped 4; count of bases not matched to a gene: 6. The DNA for the CDR3 is TGTGCCAGCAGACAGGGACAGGGGGCGGGCACTGAAGCTTTCTTT. It specifies CASRQGQGAGTEAFF.

J is TRBJ2-1 and V is TRBV4-2; D is perhaps TRBD1 (7 bases). The CDR3 is made up of 13 amino acids. V was trimmed by 3 bases and J by 6 bases, leaving 9 bases between them. CDR1 is LGHNA and CDR2 is YNFKEQ in the germline V gene. The CDR3 nucleotides read TGTGCCAGCAGCCACCAGGGGGGCAATGAGCAGTTCTTC. Encoded protein: CASSHQGGNEQFF.

The chain has TRBV5-1 and TRBJ2-5; 9 bases match TRBD2. The germline V gene has CDR1 SGHRS and CDR2 YFSETQ. With V trimmed by 1 base and J by 4 bases, 11 bases remained unmatched. This CDR3 is 17 amino acids long. CDR3 protein: CASSLRALAGKVETQYF. CDR3 coding DNA: TGCGCCAGCAGCTTGAGGGCGCTAGCGGGGAAGGTAGAGACCCAGTACTTC.

This clone was seen a few times. V gene TRBV6-6 combines with J gene TRBJ2-2; tentative D call: TRBD1 (6 bases). The CDR3 loop spans 13 amino acids. CDR1 MNHNY and CDR2 SVGAGI come from the germline V gene (reference sequence). The V gene lost 6 bases and the J gene lost 5 bases, with 10 bases spanning the gap. This CDR3 is CASSSDRTGELFF. DNA for the CDR3: TGTGCCAGCAGCTCCGACAGGACCGGGGAGCTGTTTTTT.